A single sample gave rise to the 28 T cell receptor beta chains below, sequenced in a study of cytomegalovirus exposure and HLA in healthy donors (dated by TCRdb to about 2017). Libraries were built with the immunoSEQ multiplex PCR assay. A mixture of 60 forward primers for TCR Vbeta segments and 13 reverse primers for TCR Jbeta segments was used in the multiplex PCR. As stored in TCRdb, this immuneACCESS dataset retains in-frame rearrangements with V and J assigned. A fraction of the clones does not appear; measured against another copy, unresolved V genes explain less than half of the discrepancy, and the remainder lacks a known reason. Across this sample there are 150,000 or so clones, with roughly 70% seen only once. The ten largest clones represent about 1.6% of the sample. The material sequenced was PBMCs. The receptors were sampled from a girl aged 10 to 17 in good health and CMV-seronegative.

On this clone itself: This specimen includes other DNA sequences encoding the same CDR3. The chain is built from TRBV27 and TRBJ1-1, with a tentative D call TRBD1 (6 bases). V shed 2 bases and J shed 0 bases, with 10 bases lying between them. Germline V gives CDR1 MNHEY, CDR2 SMNVEV (reference sequence). The CDR3 is 15 amino acids. CDR3 nucleotide sequence: TGTGCCAGCAGTTTAGTGGGGGCGATGAACACTGAAGCTTTCTTT. Translated: CASSLVGAMNTEAFF.

For this clone: This sample also contains other DNA sequences that code for the same CDR3. The chain uses TRBV6-1 and TRBJ2-7, with D perhaps TRBD2 (7 bases). The CDR3 loop spans 14 amino acids. V dropped 2 bases and J dropped 7 bases, with 15 bases sitting between them. CDR1 and CDR2 from the germline V gene are MNHNS and SASEGT. The CDR3 DNA reads TGTGCCAGCAGTGAATATCGGGGAGGGGGTGAGCAGTACTTC. This sequence encodes CASSEYRGGGEQYF.

The rearrangement uses TRBV15 and TRBJ1-5; D gene ambiguous. The germline gives CDR1 LNHNV, CDR2 YYDKDF (reference sequence). With 7 bases removed from V and 3 bases from J, the gap between germline ends came to 16 bases. The CDR3 is 15 residues long. The CDR3 region has the DNA TGTGCCACCAAGGAGGGTGGGTCCAACAATCAGCCCCAGCATTTT. Protein product: CATKEGGSNNQPQHF.

This chain connects TRBV2 to TRBJ1-2; 7 bases agree with TRBD1. The V segment lost 10 bases and the J segment 0 bases; nucleotides outside the gene matches: 5. Per germline, CDR1 SNHLY and CDR2 FYNNEI. The CDR3 runs to 13 residues. CDR3 in DNA: TGTGCCATCCCCGGGACAGCTAACTATGGCTACACCTTC. Translation gives CAIPGTANYGYTF.

The V gene is TRBV6-6, the J gene TRBJ1-5; 7 bases fit TRBD1. The ends lost 6 bases at V and 1 base at J; junction bases unmatched: 6. Germline CDR1 reads MNHNY; CDR2 reads SVGAGI (reference sequence). This CDR3 has 15 amino acids. The CDR3 bases are TGTGCCAGCAGCTCAGGGGGAGGAAGCAATCAGCCCCAGCATTTT. Translating gives CASSSGGGSNQPQHF.

The table lists this clone with a few counts. An end of the junction differs from the germline gene, which may be a read error. The rearrangement joins TRBV6-6 to TRBJ2-3; perhaps TRBD1 as D (6 bases). The length of the CDR3 is 14 residues. Germline-derived CDR1 and CDR2 are MNHNY and SVGAGI (reference sequence). CDR3 residues: CASSYSGDTYTQYF. The CDR3 DNA is TGTGCCAGCAGTTACTCGGGGGACACATATACGCAGTATTTT.

CDR3 bases: TGCGCCAGCAGCATGACTGGCTTAAATTACGAGCAGTACTTC. Translating gives CASSMTGLNYEQYF. This chain links TRBV5-1 with TRBJ2-7; D unclear. The CDR3 runs to 14 residues. V lost 4 bases, J lost 4 bases, and 15 bases lay in between. Germline V gene sequence: CDR1 SGHRS, CDR2 YFSETQ.

This clone showed up just once. The chain couples TRBV27 to TRBJ2-3, with 7 bases that match TRBD1. The V segment lost 4 bases and the J segment 4 bases; nucleotides outside the gene matches: 8. Germline V CDR1 and CDR2: MNHEY, SMNVEV (reference sequence). The CDR3 spans 15 residues. CDR3 protein: CASSSGTDFSDTQYF. DNA of the CDR3: TGTGCCAGCAGTTCTGGGACAGATTTCTCAGATACGCAGTATTTT.

The V and J genes are TRBV10-1 and TRBJ2-1, with 10 bases lining up with TRBD2. Germline V gene data show CDR1 as WNHNN and CDR2 as SYGVQD (reference sequence). With V trimmed by 2 bases and J by 3 bases, 1 base remained unmatched. This CDR3 contains 15 residues. CDR3 in amino acids: CASSETSGIYNEQFF. Here the CDR3 DNA reads TGCGCCAGCAGTGAGACTAGCGGGATCTACAATGAGCAGTTCTTC.

The chain couples TRBV4-1 to TRBJ2-7; TRBD2 matches at 13 bases. The V gene's germline CDR1 is MGHRA and CDR2 YSYEKL. CDR3 length: 16 residues. V shed 3 bases and J 7 bases; nucleotides not matched to a gene: 9. CDR3: CASSHQGTSGAEEQYF. The CDR3 region has the DNA TGCGCCAGCAGCCACCAAGGGACTAGCGGGGCGGAAGAGCAGTACTTC.

V usage is TRBV5-1 and J usage is TRBJ1-2, with unresolved D. V was pared by 4 bases and J by 2 bases, with 15 bases between. Germline CDR1 reads SGHRS; CDR2 reads YFSETQ. The CDR3 has 15 amino acids. The CDR3: CASSPSAEPNYGYTF. The CDR3 DNA reads as TGCGCCAGCAGCCCGTCGGCGGAACCCAACTATGGCTACACCTTC.

The rearrangement links TRBV5-1 to TRBJ2-1; 11 bases map to TRBD2. Germline V CDR1 and CDR2: SGHRS, YFSETQ. There are 16 residues in the CDR3. The V gene end was trimmed by 0 bases and the J gene end by 7 bases; junction bases not matched to a gene: 6. CDR3 sequence reads: CASSLVSSGGRNEQFF. CDR3 nucleotides: TGCGCCAGCAGCTTGGTCTCTAGCGGGGGGCGGAATGAGCAGTTCTTC.

V usage is TRBV6-1 and J usage is TRBJ2-5; 12 bases map to TRBD2. Trimming took 6 bases from V and 4 from J; bases not matched to a gene: 3. There are 14 residues in the CDR3. Germline lookup yields CDR1 MNHNS and CDR2 SASEGT. The CDR3 DNA is TGTGCCAGCAGGCCTAGCGGGGGGGCAGAGACCCAGTACTTC. This codes for CASRPSGGAETQYF.

As regards this clone: Its ends do not fully match the called genes, so a read error is possible. The chain has TRBV7-9 and TRBJ2-2; the match to TRBD1 covers 10 bases. The germline V gene encodes CDR1 SEHNR and CDR2 FQNEAQ (reference sequence). This CDR3 region has 13 residues. The CDR3: CANSRDRGQGLFF. CDR3 nucleotides: TGTGCCAACAGCCGGGACAGGGGCCAGGGGCTGTTTTTT.

V usage is TRBV5-4 and J usage is TRBJ1-4; D remains unclear. Germline CDR1 reads SGHNT; CDR2 reads YYREEE (reference sequence). Trimming cost V 0 bases and J 7 bases, with 4 bases left between them. The CDR3 totals 12 residues. For the CDR3, the DNA is TGTGCCAGCAGCTTGGAGCGTGAAAAACTGTTTTTT. Protein: CASSLEREKLFF. Looking up the rest from reference TRBV5-4 and TRBJ1-4 gives the full variable domain: ETGVTQSPTHLIKTRGQQVTLRCSSQSGHNTVSWYQQALGQGPQFIFQYYREEENGRGNFPPRFSGLQFPNYSSELNVNALELDDSALYLCASSLEREKLFFGSGTQLSVL.

This chain connects TRBV6-1 to TRBJ1-1; 12 nucleotides align to TRBD1. The V gene's germline CDR1 is MNHNS and CDR2 SASEGT. J gave up 4 bases and V 3 bases, and 9 bases lay outside the gene matches. The CDR3 runs to 17 residues. CDR3 DNA: TGTGCCAGCAGTGAGGGACAGGGGGCGGCTTGGGGCACTGAAGCTTTCTTT. This encodes CASSEGQGAAWGTEAFF.

CDR3 coding DNA: TGTGCCAGCAGCGCGAGCCCCCAGGGATTAAGTCAGCCCCAGCATTTT. Amino acid sequence: CASSASPQGLSQPQHF. This chain joins TRBV9 and TRBJ1-5; maybe TRBD1 (5 bases). V was shortened by 3 bases and J by 6 bases, with 19 bases between the two germline ends. The germline V gene has CDR1 SGDLS and CDR2 YYNGEE. This CDR3 contains 16 residues. The entire variable domain, with the rest obtained from reference TRBV9 and TRBJ1-5, is as follows: DSGVTQTPKHLITATGQRVTLRCSPRSGDLSVYWYQQSLDQGLQFLIQYYNGEERAKGNILERFSAQQFPDLHSELNLSSLELGDSALYFCASSASPQGLSQPQHFGDGTRLSIL.

The V call is TRBV19, the J call TRBJ2-2; possibly TRBD1 for D (5 bases). Trimming took off 10 bases at V and 3 bases at J, with 15 bases between the two ends. The CDR3 consists of 14 residues. The V gene's germline CDR1 is LNHDA and CDR2 SQIVND (reference sequence). As DNA, the CDR3 is TGTGCCACCTCATCGAGACAGTACACCGGGGAGCTGTTTTTT. Translated: CATSSRQYTGELFF.

The genes are TRBV29-1 and TRBJ1-2; D may be TRBD1 (5 bases). CDR3 length: 19 residues. From germline, CDR1 is SQVTM and CDR2 ANQGSEA. V dropped 2 bases and J dropped 4 bases, with 29 bases sitting between them. The CDR3, as DNA: TGCAGCGTTGAACCCCGACCGAGGGTTTTCGGGGGTGTCAGCTATGGCTACACCTTC. Its protein is CSVEPRPRVFGGVSYGYTF.

The rearrangement links TRBV2 to TRBJ1-5, with D unclear. V lost 4 bases to trimming and J lost 1 base, with 14 bases between them. Looked up from germline, CDR1 is SNHLY and CDR2 is FYNNEI. The CDR3 is 16 amino acids. The CDR3 sequence: CASSVGPGGSNQPQHF. CDR3 in DNA: TGTGCCAGCAGTGTCGGGCCGGGAGGAAGCAATCAGCCCCAGCATTTT.

The rearrangement joins TRBV5-6 to TRBJ1-1, with D perhaps TRBD1 (6 bases). This CDR3 is built from 14 residues. Germline CDR1 reads SGHDT; CDR2 reads YYEEEE. The germline V and J ends were trimmed by 9 bases and 3 bases, with 18 bases remaining between them. CDR3 residues: CATLTTGRDTEAFF. As DNA, the CDR3 is TGTGCCACCCTTACGACAGGAAGAGACACTGAAGCTTTCTTT.

The chain joins TRBV7-9 to TRBJ1-1; D may be TRBD1 (5 bases). V dropped 3 bases and J dropped 5 bases, with 13 bases sitting between them. The germline gives CDR1 SEHNR, CDR2 FQNEAQ (reference sequence). This CDR3 is 14 amino acids long. The CDR3 coding sequence is TGTGCCAGCAGCTTGCAGGGTTTAGGAACTGAAGCTTTCTTT. Amino acids: CASSLQGLGTEAFF. The full variable domain, with the rest looked up from reference TRBV7-9 and TRBJ1-1, is DTGVSQNPRHKITKRGQNVTFRCDPISEHNRLYWYRQTLGQGPEFLTYFQNEAQLEKSRLLSDRFSAERPKGSFSTLEIQRTEQGDSAMYLCASSLQGLGTEAFFGQGTRLTVV.

The J gene is TRBJ1-1, the V gene TRBV29-1; tentatively, D is TRBD1 (5 bases). Germline CDR1 SQVTM, CDR2 ANQGSEA. V was shortened by 6 bases and J by 5 bases, with 16 bases between the two germline ends. This CDR3 is built from 13 residues. CDR3 in amino acids: CSVGLGRGTEAFF. CDR3 DNA: TGCAGCGTGGGACTAGGACGGGGGACTGAAGCTTTCTTT.

In this sample, this clone turned up a few times. This sequence joins TRBV10-2 and TRBJ1-6; possibly TRBD1 for D (6 bases). There are 12 residues in the CDR3. Germline CDR1 and CDR2: WSHSY and SAAADI. V lost 6 bases and J lost 9, with 9 bases in between. CDR3 DNA: TGCGCCAGCAGCACAGGGAGTTCACCCCTCCACTTT. It is translated as CASSTGSSPLHF.

CDR3 bases: TGTGCCAGCAGTACCGACGGGGGCTACGAGCAGTACTTC. This encodes CASSTDGGYEQYF. This sequence joins TRBV2 and TRBJ2-7; weak D call: TRBD2 (6 bases). Trimming pared 5 bases from V and 3 bases from J, leaving 11 bases between. CDR3 length equals 13 residues. CDR1 is SNHLY and CDR2 is FYNNEI in the germline V gene.

The chain joins TRBV9 to TRBJ2-2; 11 bases match TRBD2. The V gene end was trimmed by 2 bases and the J gene end by 2 bases; junction bases not matched to a gene: 2. The germline gives CDR1 SGDLS, CDR2 YYNGEE. This CDR3 is built from 16 residues. CDR3: CASSVTSGGNTGELFF. For the CDR3, the DNA is TGTGCCAGCAGCGTTACTAGCGGGGGAAACACCGGGGAGCTGTTTTTT. Supplemented by reference TRBV9 and TRBJ2-2, the full variable domain reads DSGVTQTPKHLITATGQRVTLRCSPRSGDLSVYWYQQSLDQGLQFLIQYYNGEERAKGNILERFSAQQFPDLHSELNLSSLELGDSALYFCASSVTSGGNTGELFFGEGSRLTVL.

This chain uses TRBV13 with TRBJ2-7, with D possibly TRBD2 on 5 matching bases. Trimming left V 5 bases short and J 2 bases short, with 19 bases between. CDR1 is PRHDT, CDR2 FYEKMQ, per germline (reference sequence). The CDR3 covers 16 residues. In DNA, the CDR3 is TGTGCCAGCAGCCCCCTCGGGGAGTCGGGCCCCTACGAGCAGTACTTC. Translating it yields CASSPLGESGPYEQYF.

This CDR3 is CASSLSGTGVRGYTF. The CDR3, as DNA: TGTGCCAGCAGTTTATCAGGGACAGGGGTGAGGGGCTACACCTTC. The chain joins TRBV27 to TRBJ1-2; 10 nucleotides line up with TRBD1. Losses at the gene ends were 0 bases for V and 8 bases for J; bases not matched to a gene: 6. This CDR3 is 15 amino acids long. The germline V gene has CDR1 MNHEY and CDR2 SMNVEV (reference sequence).